This T cell receptor (beta chain) comes out of a study of blood T cells in healthy people across ages (dated by TCRdb to about 2015). Concerning the study at large: In model experiments, template switching captured about one uniquely barcoded TCR beta cDNA molecule for every two T cells. The study measured age-related changes in TCR beta repertoire diversity using deep sequencing normalized with unique cDNA molecular identifiers. The donors were split into four age groups: young (average about 16 years), middle-aged (over 35), aged (roughly 60) and long-lived (approximately 80). Two additional independent replicas of 1 million unique cDNA reads from the same blood draw were analyzed for two donors (one aged 18 to 30 and one aged 80 or older). What the authors observed across the whole study: Donor CMV infection status was unknown, potentially confounding age-related changes in expanded clonotypes. Conclusive comparison of naive and antigen-experienced compartments was prevented by the profiling of bulk unsorted PBMCs. A strong correlation was found between observed TCR beta diversity and the percentage of naive T cells measured by flow cytometry. As age increased, observed TCR beta diversity per million T cells dropped in a roughly linear way, and a significant reduction was already evident by age 40. Estimates of total diversity based on one million sequenced T cells were considered lower bounds and underestimates. Compared with the aged group, the long-lived group had more naive CD4+ T cells, fewer expanded clones and increased TCR diversity, suggesting age selection.

There are a few counts of this clonotype. The target of this receptor is not known. The record has no base qualities; no much larger clone is one base away. Trimming removed 2 bases from V and 1 base from J, leaving 10 bases between the germline ends. In the germline V gene, CDR1 corresponds to MDHEN and CDR2 to SYDVKM. Including the terminal cysteine and phenylalanine, the CDR3 comprises 15 residues. This entry keeps only the CDR3 DNA: 45 bases, framed from base 1. The donors were roughly 40 Caucasian individuals from Russia, aged roughly 6 to 100 years, who were systemically healthy. About 10 milliliters of peripheral blood were collected from each donor into EDTA-treated Vacutainer tubes. Ficoll-Paque density-gradient centrifugation was used to isolate PBMCs, with at least 7 million obtained per sample. Trizol reagent was used to extract total RNA from PBMCs, with at least 6 micrograms per sample. The percentages of naive CD45RAhigh/CD27high T cells were determined by flow cytometry on a PBMC aliquot from every donor.

The protocol used for the library was 5' RACE. Sequencing was performed on an Illumina HiSeq 2500. A second roughly 7 to 12 cycle PCR used a sample-barcoded 5' primer and a J-beta primer mix. A unique molecular identifier was introduced onto each TCR beta cDNA molecule by a template-switch 5' adaptor carrying 12 random nucleotides. At least 2.5 million CDR3-containing paired-end reads were obtained from each sample. The Mint cDNA synthesis kit, primed by a TRBC-specific oligonucleotide, was used to synthesize first-strand cDNA from all RNA. Following uracil-DNA glycosylase treatment, a first 18-cycle PCR with universal primers M1SS and BC2_uni_R was performed on all cDNA. In the paper's pipeline: Normalization of each sample was performed by random selection of 1 million high-quality reads, each carrying a distinct molecular identifier. Instead of being binned into consensus sequences, reads with shared molecular identifiers were discarded. MiTCR, with a Q25 quality threshold and the strictest error-elimination algorithm, was used for CDR3 identification, clonotype clustering and error correction. A nonparametric unseen species model with Euler transformation was used to estimate lower-bound total TCR beta diversity. Using fastp trimming at Q25 and MiXCR clonotype assembly, TCRdb reanalyzed the public sequencing data and kept in-frame beta chains. Rows are combined by CDR3 protein, so each entry shows the most common genes and DNA. None of the V and J calls come from the authors' own analysis; TCRdb made them. The sample has under 700,000 distinct CDR3 sequences on record, approximately 25% of them singletons. The top ten constitute just under 9% of the sample.

This sample was also put to use in a study of T cells of mothers and their children. The second study, in turn, reports: Donors were nine systemically healthy Caucasian individuals: three mothers and their six children. cDNA synthesis consumed the entire amount of extracted RNA, loaded at 1.5 ug RNA in each 15 ul reaction. In the second PCR, sample barcodes and 2-4 random nucleotides were introduced via the M1S primer. Each mother yielded over 9 million TCR beta CDR3 reads and each child some 3 million reads. Thymic selection similarly shapes TCR recombination output in related and unrelated pairs, with minor effect from inherited differences. Normalized repertoire overlap in related mother-child pairs was always slightly higher than in unrelated mother-child pairs, but the difference was never significant. No persistent microchimeric T cell clones were found, with a detection sensitivity of roughly 100 clones per million clonotypes. The study used deep NGS to compare TCR beta repertoires of mothers and children, seeking features distinguishing related mother-child pairs from unrelated individuals. Mothers averaged about 37 +/- 4 years of age and children averaged approximately 12 +/- 4 years. Libraries were sequenced on Illumina HiSeq 2000 with 100+100 nt paired-end reads after adapter ligation with NEBNext reagents. To prevent cross-contamination, the mother and child libraries were prepared one month apart and sequenced in separate runs. Each donor had between roughly 450,000 and 2,300,000 distinct TCR beta clonotypes identified. Naive TCR beta clonotypes were estimated from low-frequency clonotypes matched to each donor's FACS-determined naive share, without sorting.

The sample taken for sequencing was blood. This receptor was taken from a boy younger than 18 in good health. The V and J segments used are TRBV28 and TRBJ2-3, with TRBD2 as a weak D call on 6 bases. The CDR3 region reads CASSLGGEGTDTQYF. Here is the DNA: TGTGCCAGCAGTTTAGGCGGGGAAGGCACAGATACGCAGTATTTT.